Listed below are T cell receptor beta chains from one sample, sequenced in a study of molecular identifiers for immune sequencing clone quantification. TCRdb itself ran the PCR reads through MiXCR, one entry per CDR3 protein. The data contain some 320,000 distinct CDR3 sequences, about a quarter of them seen just once; the ten biggest clones take up about 0.71%. The sequenced sample was naive CD8+ T cells from blood, with Jurkat cell RNA spiked in. Receptors originate from a human donor in good health. Some libraries in this study had Jurkat cell RNA spiked in. Both conserved end residues are part of each CDR3. A D gene is named only where the DNA matches it firmly. Clone size appears in some rows only: once, few, many, or a class for an expanded clone.

D gene	V gene	clone size	CDR3 length	J gene	CDR3 DNA	CDR3 protein
TRBD2	TRBV5-6	many	16	TRBJ2-3	TGTGCCAGCAGCTTGTGGCTAGCGGAAGTCACAGATACGCAGTATTTT	CASSLWLAEVTDTQYF
NA	TRBV29-1	many	13	TRBJ2-5	TGCAGCGTTGACTGGCGGGATCGTGAGACCCAGTACTTC	CSVDWRDRETQYF
TRBD2	TRBV7-2	NA	16	TRBJ2-3	TGTGCCAGCAGCCGAGAGGGGCTAGCGGGCACAGATACGCAGTATTTT	CASSREGLAGTDTQYF
NA	TRBV6-2/TRBV6-3	many	13	TRBJ1-5	TGTGCCAGCAGTTCTCAGGGGTCTCAGCCCCAGCATTTT	CASSSQGSQPQHF
NA	TRBV29-1	many	12	TRBJ2-1	TGCAGCGTTGAGTTGTCCGGGGATGAGCAGTTCTTC	CSVELSGDEQFF
NA	TRBV10-1	NA	15	TRBJ2-3	TGCGCCAGCAGTGAGCCAAGCTCGCTAGGGGATACGCAGTATTTT	CASSEPSSLGDTQYF
NA	TRBV29-1	many	14	TRBJ2-3	TGCAGCGTTGAAGGACTTGACTCCACAGATACGCAGTATTTT	CSVEGLDSTDTQYF
NA	TRBV10-3	NA	11	TRBJ2-7	TGTGCCATCAGTGTGCGGGGCGAGCAGTACTTC	CAISVRGEQYF
TRBD2	TRBV6-5	NA	15	TRBJ2-7	TGTGCCAGCAGTTACTCTGGGGAGGGTACCTACGAGCAGTACTTC	CASSYSGEGTYEQYF
TRBD1	TRBV12-3/TRBV12-4	many	17	TRBJ1-5	TGTGCCAGCAGTTTAGTTCCCCAGGGGGAAGGCAATCAGCCCCAGCATTTT	CASSLVPQGEGNQPQHF
TRBD2	TRBV4-3	NA	13	TRBJ2-3	TGCGCCAGCAGCCTCCGACTAGCAGGCACGCAGTATTTT	CASSLRLAGTQYF
NA	TRBV7-2	many	15	TRBJ2-7	TGTGCCAGCAGCTCAGGCGTGGGGGGTTCCTACGAGCAGTACTTC	CASSSGVGGSYEQYF
NA	TRBV7-2	many	13	TRBJ2-3	TGTGCCAGCAGCTTAGTTACGGGAGATACGCAGTATTTT	CASSLVTGDTQYF
NA	TRBV23-1	NA	14	TRBJ1-2	TGCGCCAGCAGTCCCTGGGACGGACACTGTGGCTACACCTTC	CASSPWDGHCGYTF
NA	TRBV19	NA	12	TRBJ1-1	TGTGCCACCATAGGGGGGTACTCTGAAGCTTTCTTT	CATIGGYSEAFF
TRBD2	TRBV29-1	few	17	TRBJ2-5	TGCAGCGTTGCACTCTTAACTCTAGCGGGCGTACAAGAGACCCAGTACTTC	CSVALLTLAGVQETQYF
NA	TRBV6-1	many	15	TRBJ2-1	TGTGCCAGCAGTGAACTAGGCCCATCCTACAATGAGCAGTTCTTC	CASSELGPSYNEQFF
NA	TRBV3-1	NA	15	TRBJ2-3	TGTGCCAGCAGCCAAGACGGTCGGTCCACAGATACGCAGTATTTT	CASSQDGRSTDTQYF
TRBD2	TRBV9	few	16	TRBJ2-3	TGTGCCAGCAGCGTAGCCGGGGCGGGGGGTGGAGATACGCAGTATTTT	CASSVAGAGGGDTQYF
NA	TRBV3-1	few	16	TRBJ1-6	TGTGCCAGCAGCCAAGTTTACATGGGCTATAATTCACCCCTCCACTTT	CASSQVYMGYNSPLHF
NA	TRBV3-1	NA	15	TRBJ2-7	TGTGCCAGCAGCCATCCAGCCGTGAGCTCCTACGAGCAGTACTTC	CASSHPAVSSYEQYF
TRBD1	TRBV12-3/TRBV12-4	few	16	TRBJ2-5	TGTGCCAGCAGTCCGGACAGGGGGAACAACCAAGAGACCCAGTACTTC	CASSPDRGNNQETQYF
NA	TRBV7-9	many	13	TRBJ2-3	TGTGCCAGCAGCCCCCAAACCCGTGATACGCAGTATTTT	CASSPQTRDTQYF
TRBD2	TRBV2	many	16	TRBJ2-3	TGTGCCAGCAGTGGGACTAGCGGGGAACCCACAGATACGCAGTATTTT	CASSGTSGEPTDTQYF
TRBD1	TRBV29-1	many	19	TRBJ1-5	TGCACCGCCCGGAGGATTTCGTTGGATTGCAGGGGGATTAATCAGCCCCAGCATTTT	CTARRISLDCRGINQPQHF
NA	TRBV4-1	few	15	TRBJ1-1	TGCGCCAGCAGCCTAGAGACAGTGGCCAACACTGAAGCTTTCTTT	CASSLETVANTEAFF
NA	TRBV6-2/TRBV6-3	NA	12	TRBJ2-3	TGTGCCAGCAGTCCCGGACTGTATGCGCAGTATTTT	CASSPGLYAQYF
TRBD1	TRBV5-4	NA	15	TRBJ2-5	TGTGCCAGCAGCTTCGGGACAGGGGTAGGGGAGACCCAGTACTTC	CASSFGTGVGETQYF
NA	TRBV25-1	NA	18	TRBJ1-5	TGTGCCAGCAGTGAAGTGACGTTCGCGGGGTTAATTTATCAGTCCCAGCATTTT	CASSEVTFAGLIYQSQHF
TRBD1	TRBV6-5	few	15	TRBJ1-5	TGTGCCAGCAGCCACGGGCCCCAGGGGGGTCAGCCCCAGCATTTT	CASSHGPQGGQPQHF
NA	TRBV5-6	few	15	TRBJ2-7	TGTGCCAGCAGCTTGGGGCAGGGGCTAGGATACGAGCAGTACTTC	CASSLGQGLGYEQYF
NA	TRBV30	many	11	TRBJ1-1	TGTGCCTGGAGATCGCTGGCTGAAGCTTTCTTT	CAWRSLAEAFF
TRBD1	TRBV4-1	many	16	TRBJ1-1	TGCGCCAGCAGCCGTGTTGGGGTACAGGGGGCCGTTGAAGCTTTCTTT	CASSRVGVQGAVEAFF
NA	TRBV12-3/TRBV12-4	many	12	TRBJ2-7	TGTGCCAGTGGGCAGGGTGCCTACGAGCAGTACTTC	CASGQGAYEQYF
NA	TRBV7-9	many	16	TRBJ2-2	TGTGCCAGCAGCTTCGCTGGGACAAAGAACACCGGGGAGCTGTTTTTT	CASSFAGTKNTGELFF
NA	TRBV28	few	15	TRBJ2-3	TGTGCCAGCAGTTTAGGGGGGACCCCGGGTGATACGCAGTATTTT	CASSLGGTPGDTQYF
NA	TRBV19	few	14	TRBJ2-3	TGTGCCAGTAGTTCAGGACAGAACACAGATACGCAGTATTTT	CASSSGQNTDTQYF
TRBD2	TRBV4-2	many	16	TRBJ2-7	TGTGCCAGCAGCCAGGGGACTAGCGGGGGTTCCTACGAGCAGTACTTC	CASSQGTSGGSYEQYF
NA	TRBV12-3/TRBV12-4	few	13	TRBJ2-5	TGTGCCAGCAGTATTGGGGGGCGGGAGACCCAGTACTTC	CASSIGGRETQYF
NA	TRBV5-1	NA	14	TRBJ1-1	TGCGCCAGCAGCTTCTGGGACAAAAACACTGAAGCTTTCTTT	CASSFWDKNTEAFF
NA	TRBV7-9	NA	14	TRBJ2-7	TGTGCCAGCAGCTCAGCGGACCCCCGGGACGAGCAGTACTTC	CASSSADPRDEQYF
NA	TRBV12-5	NA	15	TRBJ2-7	TGTGCTAGTGGTTTGGTACGCGGGGGCGGGTACGAGCAGTACTTC	CASGLVRGGGYEQYF
TRBD1	TRBV5-4	many	17	TRBJ1-4	TGTGCCAGCAGCGAAGGAAGAGGGCAGGGGGCTAATGAAAAACTGTTTTTT	CASSEGRGQGANEKLFF
NA	TRBV4-1	NA	15	TRBJ1-2	TGCGCCAGCAGCCAAGATTTTCCTATAGAACTTGGCTACACCTTC	CASSQDFPIELGYTF
TRBD1	TRBV6-5	few	16	TRBJ2-5	TGTGCCAGCAGTTACTCAGGGACAGGGGAACCCGGGACCCAGTACTTC	CASSYSGTGEPGTQYF
NA	TRBV24-1	NA	14	TRBJ1-5	TGTGCCACCAGTGATAACACTGGCAATCAGCCCCAGCATTTT	CATSDNTGNQPQHF
TRBD1	TRBV7-6	NA	14	TRBJ2-7	TGTGCCTGCAGCAATACAGACAGGGGGTACGAGCAGTACTTC	CACSNTDRGYEQYF
TRBD2	TRBV7-2	few	16	TRBJ2-1	TGTGCCAGCAGCTTACGGGTAGCGGGAGGCCCGGGTGAGCAGTTCTTC	CASSLRVAGGPGEQFF
NA	TRBV15	NA	12	TRBJ2-2	TGTGCCACCAGCACAAACACCGGGGAGCTGTTTTTT	CATSTNTGELFF
NA	TRBV5-3	NA	13	TRBJ2-7	TGTGCCAGCAGCTTGACCGCGAGCCACGAGCAGTACTTC	CASSLTASHEQYF
NA	TRBV19	NA	16	TRBJ2-3	TGTGCCAGTAGTATAGGAGCTGTGGTGTCACGAGATACGCGGTATTTT	CASSIGAVVSRDTRYF
TRBD2	TRBV5-1	many	15	TRBJ2-7	TGCGCCAGCAGCTTGTTCCCTAGCGGGGACTACGAGCAGTACTTC	CASSLFPSGDYEQYF
NA	TRBV4-1	NA	15	TRBJ2-3	TGCGCCAGCAGCGCGACTAGTGTCAAGACAGATACGCAGTATTTT	CASSATSVKTDTQYF
TRBD1	TRBV6-2/TRBV6-3	NA	15	TRBJ1-5	TGTGCCAGCAGTTGGACAGGCGGACTGGACCAGCCCCAGCATTTT	CASSWTGGLDQPQHF
NA	TRBV20-1	many	13	TRBJ2-7	TGCAGTGCTAGAGAGGGGGCTTCCTACGAGCAGTACTTC	CSAREGASYEQYF
NA	TRBV29-1	many	16	TRBJ2-6	TGCAGCGTTGGCCAGGGGAAAGTTTCTGGGGCCAACGTCCTGACTTTC	CSVGQGKVSGANVLTF
TRBD2	TRBV12-3/TRBV12-4	NA	18	TRBJ2-1	TGTGCCAGCACCCCCAAGGGGGGACTAGCGTACTCCTACAATGAGCAGTTCTTC	CASTPKGGLAYSYNEQFF
TRBD2	TRBV6-5	NA	16	TRBJ2-2	TGTGCCAGCAGTTACTCCAGCGGGAGAGGGATCGGGGAGCTGTTTTTT	CASSYSSGRGIGELFF
NA	TRBV12-3/TRBV12-4	many	13	TRBJ2-3	TGTGCCAGCAGCTTAAAACTCGGGGATACGCAGTATTTT	CASSLKLGDTQYF
NA	TRBV13	NA	16	TRBJ1-1	TGTGCCAGCAGCCCAACCGCCGGACCGGACAACACTGAAGCTTTCTTT	CASSPTAGPDNTEAFF